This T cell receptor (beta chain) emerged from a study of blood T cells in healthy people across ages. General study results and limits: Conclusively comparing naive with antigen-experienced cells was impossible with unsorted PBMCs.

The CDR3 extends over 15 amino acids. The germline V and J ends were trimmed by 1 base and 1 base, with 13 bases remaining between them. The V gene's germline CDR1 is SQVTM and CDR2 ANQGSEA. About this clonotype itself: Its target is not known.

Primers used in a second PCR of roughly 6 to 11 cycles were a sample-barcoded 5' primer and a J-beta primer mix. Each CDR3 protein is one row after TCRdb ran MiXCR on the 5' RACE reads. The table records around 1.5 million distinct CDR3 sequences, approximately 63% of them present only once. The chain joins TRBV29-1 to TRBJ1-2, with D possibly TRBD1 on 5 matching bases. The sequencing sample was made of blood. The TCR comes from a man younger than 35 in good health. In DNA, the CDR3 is TGCAGCGTTGAAGCCACGGATAGGGGTAACTATGGCTACACCTTC. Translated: CSVEATDRGNYGYTF.